This T cell receptor beta chain emerged from a study of blood T cell repertoires in COVID-19. Authors' processing steps: Cell counts per sample came from amplifying reference gene primers. Using immunoSEQ multiplex PCR, the repertoire was profiled, and TCRdb retains in-frame clones only, with some absent. From that table come the V and J calls and clone size; the DNA was used to work out D and trimming. The table has tens of thousands of clones, 88% seen once. CDR3 length: 15 amino acids. Per germline, CDR1 WNHNN and CDR2 SYGVQD (reference sequence). Deletions cut 6 bases from V and 5 bases from J, with 19 bases between.

The chain carries TRBV10-1 and TRBJ2-5, with D possibly matching TRBD2 (5 bases). The sequenced sample consisted of peripheral blood. The receptor's source is a woman aged 55-69 years with COVID-19, enrolled during active disease. The CDR3 loop reads CASRVGGPQRETQYF. In DNA form, the CDR3 reads TGCGCCAGCAGAGTTGGAGGTCCCCAGAGGGAGACCCAGTACTTC.